A single sample is the source of the 11 T cell receptor beta chains below, sequenced in a study of T cell repertoires in cytomegalovirus infection. TCRdb independently ran MiXCR on the reads; one entry per CDR3 protein. The sample lists around 210,000 distinct CDR3 sequences; 6.5% were seen once. Sequencing input: PBMCs. The origin of the receptors is a human donor in good health (CMV status not recorded). Some clones in this sample may be carry-over from other donors' samples.

This clonotype was counted only a few times. The V gene is TRBV28, the J gene TRBJ2-6; D is unresolved. Germline values: CDR1 MDHEN, CDR2 SYDVKM. Trimming took 3 bases from V and 0 from J, leaving 15 bases between them. CDR3 length: 18 residues. This CDR3 reads CASSFLGFSSSGANVLTF. In nucleotides, the CDR3 is TGTGCCAGCAGTTTTCTCGGGTTTTCGAGCTCTGGGGCCAACGTCCTGACTTTC.

In its sample, this clonotype was seen many times. V is TRBV12-3 or TRBV12-4 and J is TRBJ1-4; D is undetermined. V was trimmed by 6 bases and J by 0 bases, leaving 8 bases between them. The CDR3 length is 14 residues. The CDR3 coding sequence is TGTGCCAGCAGAAGGGCTGCAACTAATGAAAAACTGTTTTTT. Its protein is CASRRAATNEKLFF.

This clonotype was seen repeatedly, ten times or more. The gene calls are TRBV6-2 or TRBV6-3 and TRBJ2-5, with no clear D. Per germline, CDR1 MNHEY and CDR2 SVGEGT. This CDR3 is built from 14 residues. Trimming cost V 1 base and J 5 bases, with 11 bases left between them. The DNA for the CDR3 is TGTGCCAGCAGTTACTTGACACCATCCGAGACCCAGTACTTC. Its translation: CASSYLTPSETQYF.

The rearrangement links TRBV24-1 to TRBJ1-5; perhaps TRBD1 as D (6 bases). V was cut by 3 bases and J by 6 bases, with 20 bases left in between. The length of the CDR3 is 17 residues. The germline V gene encodes CDR1 KGHDR and CDR2 SFDVKD. This chain's CDR3 is CATSDAREGGVAQPQHF. CDR3 DNA sequence: TGTGCCACCAGTGATGCCCGGGAAGGGGGAGTTGCTCAGCCCCAGCATTTT.

This clonotype was found many times. The chain recombines TRBV4-3 with TRBJ2-1; 14 bases fit TRBD2. This CDR3 spans 16 amino acids. Germline V CDR1 and CDR2: LGHNA, YSLEER. V dropped 3 bases and J dropped 8; count of bases not matched to a gene: 6. CDR3 in DNA: TGCGCCAGCAGCCAGACCGGGACTAGCGGGGGACATGAGCAGTTCTTC. Translation gives CASSQTGTSGGHEQFF.

This clonotype was observed at least ten times. The chain uses TRBV5-1 and TRBJ2-2; D unresolved. The V and J ends lost 4 bases and 2 bases respectively, with 9 bases between them. Germline V CDR1 and CDR2: SGHRS, YFSETQ. This CDR3 has 14 amino acids. The CDR3 nucleotides are TGCGCCAGCAGCCCGGGCTTTAACACCGGGGAGCTGTTTTTT. Translation: CASSPGFNTGELFF.

This clonotype was recorded at least ten times. CDR3 bases: TGTGCCAGCAGCTCGGGACAGGGGGCCTACAATGAGCAGTTCTTC. Amino acid sequence: CASSSGQGAYNEQFF. The genes are TRBV7-7 and TRBJ2-1, with 11 bases identical to TRBD1. The V segment lost 4 bases and the J segment 2 bases; nucleotides outside the gene matches: 1. Looked up from germline, CDR1 is SSHAT and CDR2 is FNYEAQ (reference sequence). This CDR3 spans 15 amino acids. The full variable domain, its missing parts supplied by reference TRBV7-7 and TRBJ2-1, is GAGVSQSPRYKVTKRGQDVTLRCDPISSHATLYWYQQALGQGPEFLTYFNYEAQPDKSGLPSDRFSAERPEGSISTLTIQRTEQRDSAMYRCASSSGQGAYNEQFFGPGTRLTVL.

There are many counts of this clonotype. The chain uses TRBV10-3 and TRBJ1-5, with a possible D match to TRBD1 (5 bases). V dropped 7 bases and J dropped 3 bases, with 10 bases sitting between them. The CDR3 covers 13 residues. Germline CDR1 reads ENHRY; CDR2 reads SYGVKD. CDR3 nucleotide sequence: TGTGCCATCACCCCAGGGTACAATCAGCCCCAGCATTTT. It specifies CAITPGYNQPQHF.

This clonotype was seen a handful of times. V and J are TRBV18 and TRBJ2-5; D unclear. The CDR3 is 15 amino acids. The V end was cut by 3 bases, the J end by 2 bases, with 13 bases between. CDR1 is KGHSH, CDR2 LQKENI, per germline. The DNA for the CDR3 is TGTGCCAGCTCACCGATACCCCGGGCGCAAGAGACCCAGTACTTC. The encoded protein is CASSPIPRAQETQYF.

The table lists this clonotype with a count of one. This chain uses TRBV29-1 with TRBJ2-5; 8 bases line up with TRBD1. The V segment lost 8 bases and the J segment 2 bases; nucleotides outside the gene matches: 10. The CDR3 has 14 amino acids. CDR1 and CDR2 from the germline V gene are SQVTM and ANQGSEA. Written as DNA, the CDR3 is TGCAGCTCTTGGACAGGGAATCGGCAAGAGACCCAGTACTTC. Its translation is CSSWTGNRQETQYF.

This clonotype was recorded many times. The genes are TRBV7-3 and TRBJ2-3; 13 positions agree with TRBD2. In germline, CDR1 is SGHTA, CDR2 FQGTGA. V trimming: 6 bases; J trimming: 2 bases; junction bases outside the gene matches: 8. CDR3 size: 17 residues. CDR3: CASSWTSGGFFTDTQYF. The DNA of the CDR3 is TGTGCCAGCAGTTGGACTAGCGGGGGTTTCTTCACAGATACGCAGTATTTT.